The T cell receptor beta chain described here comes from a study of cytomegalovirus exposure and HLA in healthy donors. Unmatched junction bases numbered 12, after V lost 4 bases and J lost 5 bases. The CDR3 consists of 15 residues. Germline V gene data show CDR1 as SGHNT and CDR2 as YYREEE (reference sequence). PCR amplification relied on 60 Vbeta primers (plus 13 Jbeta primers). The protocol was immunoSEQ multiplex PCR, while the TCRdb copy is restricted to in-frame clones and leaves out a portion. The table shows 130,000 to 150,000 clones, with 70% to 85% occurring only once. Material: PBMCs. The clonotype comes from a woman aged 60-70 years in good health and CMV-seropositive. The rearrangement uses TRBV5-4 and TRBJ2-7; 7 nucleotides agree with TRBD2. CDR3 residues: CASSPTAGERDEQYF. CDR3 bases: TGTGCCAGCAGCCCTACGGCGGGAGAAAGGGACGAGCAGTACTTC. The full variable domain, in which reference TRBV5-4 and TRBJ2-7 provide the parts outside the CDR3, is ETGVTQSPTHLIKTRGQQVTLRCSSQSGHNTVSWYQQALGQGPQFIFQYYREEENGRGNFPPRFSGLQFPNYSSELNVNALELDDSALYLCASSPTAGERDEQYFGPGTRLTVT.